What follows are 28 T cell receptor beta chains derived from one specimen sequenced in a study of Ad26.COV2.S vaccination and SARS-CoV-2 variants. The treatment: around 19 received Ad26.COV2.S at low or high dose, single or two shots; about 5 received placebo; per-sample allocation not given. Day 63 after the first injection of vaccine or placebo was the sampling time. Libraries were prepared by immunoSEQ multiplex PCR; TCRdb keeps only in-frame clonotypes and omits some of them. The sample yields about 330,000 clones, 75% to 90% seen once. Material: peripheral blood, obtained in a trial of Ad26.COV2.S vaccine versus placebo. All receptors come from a person between 18 and 65 years old who received the Ad26.COV2.S COVID-19 vaccine or a placebo.

The chain has TRBV19 and TRBJ2-1, with D perhaps matching TRBD1 (5 bases). The CDR3 is made up of 16 amino acids. Germline loops: CDR1 LNHDA, CDR2 SQIVND (reference sequence). V was trimmed by 6 bases and J by 4 bases, leaving 19 bases between them. Here the CDR3 reads CASSKGTGAAYNEQFF. CDR3 coding DNA: TGTGCCAGTAGCAAAGGAACAGGCGCTGCATACAATGAGCAGTTCTTC.

V gene TRBV6-4 combines with J gene TRBJ2-4; D is ambiguous. V was cut by 7 bases and J by 0 bases, with 4 bases left in between. Per germline, CDR1 MRHNA and CDR2 SNTAGT. CDR3 size: 12 residues. This CDR3 is CASKEAKNIQYF. In DNA form, the CDR3 reads TGTGCCAGCAAAGAAGCCAAAAACATTCAGTACTTC.

The J gene is TRBJ2-1, the V gene TRBV7-2; 7 positions agree with TRBD2. Trimming cost V 4 bases and J 8 bases; bases outside gene matches: 14. Germline lookup yields CDR1 SGHTA and CDR2 FQGNSA. This CDR3 is 16 amino acids long. CDR3 sequence: CASSSREGRVVDEQFF. The CDR3, as DNA: TGTGCCAGCAGCTCCAGGGAGGGCCGGGTGGTCGATGAGCAGTTCTTC. The full variable domain, its missing parts supplied by reference TRBV7-2 and TRBJ2-1, is GAGVSQSPSNKVTEKGKDVELRCDPISGHTALYWYRQSLGQGLEFLIYFQGNSAPDKSGLPSDRFSAERTGGSVSTLTIQRTQQEDSAVYLCASSSREGRVVDEQFFGPGTRLTVL.

V and J are TRBV7-8 and TRBJ1-2, with D perhaps TRBD1 (6 bases). This CDR3 has 14 amino acids. Per the germline V gene, CDR1 is SGHVS and CDR2 is FQNEAQ. The V and J ends lost 2 bases and 4 bases respectively, with 11 bases between them. CDR3 loop: CASSLSRTAYGYTF. The CDR3 nucleotides are TGTGCCAGCAGCTTAAGTAGGACAGCCTATGGCTACACCTTC. The full variable domain, rest sourced from reference TRBV7-8 and TRBJ1-2, is GAGVSQSPRYKVAKRGQDVALRCDPISGHVSLFWYQQALGQGPEFLTYFQNEAQLDKSGLPSDRFFAERPEGSVSTLKIQRTQQEDSAVYLCASSLSRTAYGYTFGSGTRLTVV.

V is TRBV7-9 and J is TRBJ2-6; D not certain. The CDR3 is 14 amino acids. V was cut by 2 bases and J by 4 bases, with 6 bases left in between. Germline V gives CDR1 SEHNR, CDR2 FQNEAQ (reference sequence). The CDR3 loop is CASSLLPGANVLTF. In DNA, the CDR3 is TGTGCCAGCAGCTTACTCCCCGGGGCCAACGTCCTGACTTTC.

V gene TRBV2 combines with J gene TRBJ2-2; possible D gene TRBD1, 6 bases. Between the trimmed V and J ends, which lost 1 base and 3 bases, there was a span of 9 bases. This CDR3 is built from 15 residues. The germline CDR1 and CDR2 sequences are SNHLY and FYNNEI. This chain's CDR3 is CASSEGWGHTGELFF. The CDR3 nucleotides are TGTGCCAGCAGTGAAGGTTGGGGGCACACCGGGGAGCTGTTTTTT.

CDR3 amino acids: CASSLGYTYEQYF. CDR3 sequence (DNA): TGTGCCAGCAGCTTAGGGTACACCTACGAGCAGTACTTC. J is TRBJ2-7 and V is TRBV7-2; D is undetermined. The V end lost 1 base, the J end lost 2 bases, and 6 bases lay between the germline ends. Germline CDR1 is SGHTA and CDR2 is FQGNSA. CDR3 length: 13 amino acids.

The rearrangement uses TRBV7-9 and TRBJ1-1, with 7 bases aligning to TRBD1. CDR3 length: 18 amino acids. The ends lost 1 base at V and 4 bases at J; junction bases unmatched: 15. Germline values: CDR1 SEHNR, CDR2 FQNEAQ (reference sequence). The CDR3 spells CASSLVARWMSGGTEAFF. As DNA, the CDR3 is TGTGCCAGCAGCTTAGTAGCCAGGTGGATGTCAGGGGGCACTGAAGCTTTCTTT.

This sequence joins TRBV29-1 and TRBJ2-7; TRBD2 agrees at 13 bases. With V trimmed by 5 bases and J by 12 bases, 16 bases remained unmatched. Looked up from germline, CDR1 is SQVTM and CDR2 is ANQGSEA. The CDR3 runs to 15 residues. The DNA for the CDR3 is TGCAGCGTTCCCGCCCGAATCGGGACTAGCGGGAAGATGTACGTC. Its translation is CSVPARIGTSGKMYV.

This clone has a single count. This rearrangement joins TRBV6-5 to TRBJ1-2; 7 nucleotides align to TRBD1. This CDR3 is built from 15 residues. V was pared by 2 bases and J by 2 bases, with 5 bases of the junction left unmatched. Germline V gene sequence: CDR1 MNHEY, CDR2 SVGAGI. The CDR3 sequence is CASSYATGSNYGYTF. The CDR3 nucleotides read TGTGCCAGCAGTTACGCGACAGGGTCCAACTATGGCTACACCTTC.

The chain links TRBV7-2 to TRBJ2-1; D not resolved. This CDR3 has 13 amino acids. The V gene lost 3 bases and the J gene lost 3 bases, with 6 bases spanning the gap. The germline V gene encodes CDR1 SGHTA and CDR2 FQGNSA. CDR3 DNA sequence: TGTGCCAGCAGCTTTCCTGTCTACAATGAGCAGTTCTTC. It codes for CASSFPVYNEQFF.

The V call is TRBV27, the J call TRBJ2-1; D unclear. The CDR3 runs to 11 residues. V gave up 4 bases and J gave up 4 bases, with 2 bases separating them. From germline, CDR1 is MNHEY and CDR2 SMNVEV (reference sequence). The CDR3 region is CASSWYNEQFF. DNA for the CDR3: TGTGCCAGCAGTTGGTACAATGAGCAGTTCTTC.

V gene TRBV7-2 combines with J gene TRBJ1-2; D is uncertain. The V gene lost 3 bases and the J gene lost 0 bases, with 17 bases spanning the gap. The CDR3 totals 17 residues. Germline CDR1 is SGHTA and CDR2 is FQGNSA. As DNA, the CDR3 is TGTGCCAGCAGCTTGATGGGAGGCAAGACTTCTAACTATGGCTACACCTTC. As protein: CASSLMGGKTSNYGYTF.

The chain is built from TRBV3-1 (or the pseudogene TRBV3-2) and TRBJ1-2; D might be TRBD1 (5 bases). Between the trimmed V and J ends, which lost 1 base and 4 bases, there was a span of 10 bases. The CDR3 covers 14 residues. Per the germline V gene, CDR1 is LGHDT and CDR2 is YNNKEL (reference sequence). CDR3 sequence: CASSQVGTSYGYTF. For the CDR3, the DNA is TGTGCCAGCAGCCAAGTAGGGACCTCCTATGGCTACACCTTC.

The chain combines TRBV29-1 with TRBJ1-2; no definite D call. V lost 4 bases to trimming and J lost 7 bases, with 13 bases between them. The germline V gene encodes CDR1 SQVTM and CDR2 ANQGSEA. The CDR3 sequence is 12 residues long. The CDR3 DNA sequence: TGCAGCGTTGTTTTGGGTGAGGGTGGCTACACCTTC. It specifies CSVVLGEGGYTF.

The chain combines TRBV6-1 with TRBJ2-7, with TRBD2 matching 13 bases. Germline V gene sequence: CDR1 MNHNS, CDR2 SASEGT. Unmatched junction bases numbered 5, after V lost 3 bases and J lost 6 bases. The CDR3 is 15 amino acids. The CDR3 DNA reads TGTGCCAGCAGTGACCCGGGACTAGCGGGATCCGAGCAGTACGTC. Translating it yields CASSDPGLAGSEQYV.

The V call is TRBV7-2, the J call TRBJ2-1; D not certain. CDR3 size: 13 residues. With 5 bases removed from V and 3 bases from J, the gap between germline ends came to 8 bases. From germline, CDR1 is SGHTA and CDR2 FQGNSA. The CDR3, as DNA: TGTGCCAGCAGCCCCGGTTACTACAATGAGCAGTTCTTC. Amino acid sequence: CASSPGYYNEQFF.

This clone was found a few times. The sample has other DNA sequences that encode this CDR3 too. Written as DNA, the CDR3 is TGTGCCAGCAGCTTACGGACAGGGAACACTGAAGCTTTCTTT. As protein: CASSLRTGNTEAFF. This rearrangement joins TRBV5-5 to TRBJ1-1; 7 nucleotides agree with TRBD1. Trimming at V came to 2 bases and at J to 1 base, leaving 2 bases not matched to a gene. The CDR3 covers 14 residues. Per germline, CDR1 SGHKS and CDR2 YYEKEE (reference sequence).

J is TRBJ1-6 and V is TRBV27; possible D gene TRBD1, 5 bases. With 8 bases removed from V and 7 bases from J, the gap between germline ends came to 15 bases. CDR1 is MNHEY, CDR2 SMNVEV, per germline (reference sequence). This CDR3 is 14 amino acids long. The CDR3 sequence: CASGEQVYNSPLHF. CDR3 bases: TGTGCCAGCGGGGAACAGGTCTACAATTCACCCCTCCACTTT.

V gene TRBV7-2 combines with J gene TRBJ1-2, with TRBD1 matching over 8 bases. The CDR3 is made up of 14 amino acids. V was clipped by 7 bases and J by 6 bases; unmatched bases: 10. Germline-derived CDR1 and CDR2 are SGHTA and FQGNSA. In DNA, the CDR3 is TGTGCCAGCACCGTGGACAGGGATATGCATGGCTACACCTTC. Protein product: CASTVDRDMHGYTF.

V usage is TRBV5-5 and J usage is TRBJ2-7, with 9 bases matching TRBD2. Per germline, CDR1 SGHKS and CDR2 YYEKEE (reference sequence). V trimming: 1 base; J trimming: 0 bases; junction bases outside the gene matches: 5. The CDR3 extends over 16 amino acids. The CDR3 here is CASSLLPSGTSYEQYV. The DNA of the CDR3 is TGTGCCAGCAGCTTGTTGCCTAGCGGGACCTCCTACGAGCAGTACGTC.

The CDR3 protein is CASSMDRADTGELFF. The CDR3 nucleotides are TGTGCCAGTAGTATGGACAGGGCCGACACCGGGGAGCTGTTTTTT. The V call is TRBV19, the J call TRBJ2-2; 8 bases line up with TRBD1. CDR3 length: 15 amino acids. Germline V gene sequence: CDR1 LNHDA, CDR2 SQIVND (reference sequence). V lost 3 bases to trimming and J lost 3 bases; unmatched junction nucleotides: 3.

The rearrangement links TRBV5-5 to TRBJ1-2; 7 bases agree with TRBD1. Germline CDR1 is SGHKS and CDR2 is YYEKEE (reference sequence). The CDR3 is 15 residues long. Trimming took 0 bases from V and 7 from J; bases not matched to a gene: 9. The CDR3 sequence: CASSLEGQKAAGYTF. CDR3 DNA sequence: TGTGCCAGCAGCTTGGAGGGACAGAAAGCGGCTGGCTACACCTTC.

V usage is TRBV19 and J usage is TRBJ1-2; the D gene is possibly TRBD1 (5 bases). CDR1 is LNHDA, CDR2 SQIVND, per germline (reference sequence). V gave up 5 bases and J gave up 7 bases, with 11 bases separating them. The CDR3 loop spans 12 amino acids. The CDR3 region is CASSFGASGYTF. The CDR3 nucleotides are TGTGCCAGTAGTTTTGGGGCTAGTGGCTACACCTTC.

This clone occurred once. V and J are TRBV20-1 and TRBJ2-1; 7 bases are a match to TRBD2. V dropped 3 bases and J dropped 8; count of bases not matched to a gene: 16. Germline V gene sequence: CDR1 DFQATT, CDR2 SNEGSKA (reference sequence). The CDR3 contains 16 residues. The CDR3 coding sequence is TGCAGTGCTAGTCCCCTCGGGGGGACCTCCGGGGATGAGCAGTTCTTC. It specifies CSASPLGGTSGDEQFF.

The J gene is TRBJ2-1, the V gene TRBV6-5, with 7 bases matching TRBD2. The CDR3 runs to 13 residues. The J segment lost 9 bases and the V segment lost 6 bases, leaving 8 bases of the junction unmatched. CDR1 MNHEY and CDR2 SVGAGI come from the germline V gene. In DNA form, the CDR3 reads TGTGCCAGCAGCCTGCTAGCGGTGCGTGAGCAGTTCTTC. Protein: CASSLLAVREQFF.

V and J are TRBV29-1 and TRBJ2-2; 7 bases are a match to TRBD2. After removal of 4 bases from V and 1 base from J, the junction contained 0 bases not matched to a gene. The CDR3 has 13 amino acids. In germline, CDR1 is SQVTM, CDR2 ANQGSEA. The chain's CDR3 is CSVVAGNTGELFF. In nucleotides, the CDR3 is TGCAGCGTTGTAGCGGGGAACACCGGGGAGCTGTTTTTT.

The chain joins TRBV9 to TRBJ2-2; the match to TRBD1 covers 12 bases. Germline V gene data show CDR1 as SGDLS and CDR2 as YYNGEE. J gave up 6 bases and V 0 bases, and 3 bases lay outside the gene matches. The CDR3 runs to 16 residues. The CDR3 nucleotides read TGTGCCAGCAGCGTAGGAGGGACAGGGGGCGCCGGGGAGCTGTTTTTT. Protein product: CASSVGGTGGAGELFF.